This entry concerns a single TCR beta chain. This clone was observed once. The specificity of this receptor is unknown. Base qualities are not provided; no much larger clone lies one nucleotide away. The entire amount of isolated RNA was reverse transcribed using the High Capacity cDNA Reverse Transcription Kit, so the sequenced TCRB transcripts were expressed ones. Deep immunoSEQ sequencing was performed on naive, central memory and regulatory T cell samples, with an average of roughly 4 million total reads per sample. After sorted cells were lysed in RLT buffer, RNA was extracted with DNase-treated RNeasy Micro or Mini kits, with the choice depending on cell number. To prevent cross-contamination, each cell subset was processed individually, whereas patient and healthy donor samples were processed jointly. Using the immunoSEQ multiplex PCR, TCRB sequences were amplified from cDNA into 87-bp fragments spanning the CDR3 region. Amplicons were sequenced on the Illumina HiSeq platform. Per the original workflow: Synthetic template baselines were used to correct PCR bias computationally, reads within Hamming distance 2 were collapsed, and singletons that could not be merged were discarded. By aligning reads against IMGT, V, D and J genes, CDR3 length, and insertions or deletions at six rearrangement sites were assigned. Within each subset, clonotype counts were normalized to the number of sorted cells before true diversity and Gini coefficients were calculated with the tcR R package. Repertoire sharing was quantified using the overlap coefficient calculated on TCRB nucleotide sequences. Out-of-frame TCRB sequences from naive cells were analyzed to stand in for the pre-selection repertoire. Drawn from immuneACCESS, this table holds only the in-frame rearrangements with V and J called that TCRdb kept. Clones are partly lost; checked studies trace under half to an unresolved V gene and leave the rest unexplained. Clone size and the V and J calls come from that table; the DNA yielded D and trimming. In all, the sample holds about 260,000 clones, and about 63% of those were seen once. Around 0.057% of the sample rests with the top ten.

The data stem from a study of beta chain features in type 1 diabetes (dated by TCRdb to 2017 to 2018). The study in broad terms: Mean age, gender distribution, total cell number and subset yield did not differ between patients and healthy donors. Regulatory and stem cell-like memory subsets were isolated from only 8 patients and about eight healthy donors, whereas naive and central memory subsets came from all 30 or so donors. A total of 107,917,701 sorted cells were examined across all samples, and the number of cells per subset was strongly correlated with RNA yield. The study compared the TCRB repertoires of sorted circulating CD4+ T cell subsets in recently diagnosed type 1 diabetes patients with those in matched healthy donors.

Overall study outcomes, separate from this receptor: Naive, central memory and regulatory TCRB repertoires appeared to be more alike among patients than among healthy donors. Sequencing cDNA rather than genomic DNA could over-represent highly expressing activated cells, although activation and CD3 levels did not differ between groups. PCR may preferentially amplify shorter templates, but because patient and control samples were amplified and corrected together, any resulting skew would affect both groups equally. Only small numbers of individuals were included in the HLA sub-analyses, which left unresolved whether HLA type had any influence on TCRB rearrangement. At VDJ recombination sites, type 1 diabetes patients had fewer insertions and more deleted nucleotides, which implies abnormalities in thymic rearrangement. A moderate but significant shortening of TCRB CDR3 length was observed in type 1 diabetes patients in all four CD4+ subsets.

Each donor gave one peripheral blood draw, averaging approximately 110 mL, which was collected into heparinised tubes. Using a panel that included CD45RO, CCR7, CD25, CD127, CD95 and CD27, naive, central memory, regulatory and stem cell-like memory CD4+ T cells were sorted on a BD FACSAria II. Purity was above 95% for every sorted population. Right away, PBMCs were isolated by Lymphoprep density gradient centrifugation and were stained directly, with no culture step. So that batch effects would be minimized, each experiment stained and sorted samples in pairs, pairing one healthy donor with one patient. Including cysteine and phenylalanine, the CDR3 has 15 amino acids. Only the CDR3 DNA stays, 45 bases, in frame from base 1. V ends up 2 bases short and J 5 bases short, with an unmatched junction base count of 3. Via the germline V gene (reference sequence), CDR1 is MNHNY and CDR2 SVGAGI.

The material sequenced was naive CD4+ T cells from blood. In the paper's terms, the cell subset or site label means: true naive CD4+ T cells. The sequence is built from TRBV6-6 and TRBJ2-1; a stretch of 10 junction bases matches TRBD2. The source is a man aged 25-40 years in good health. The nucleotide sequence reads TGTGCCAGCAGTTACACTAGCGGGGCTAACAATGAGCAGTTCTTC. It translates to CASSYTSGANNEQFF.